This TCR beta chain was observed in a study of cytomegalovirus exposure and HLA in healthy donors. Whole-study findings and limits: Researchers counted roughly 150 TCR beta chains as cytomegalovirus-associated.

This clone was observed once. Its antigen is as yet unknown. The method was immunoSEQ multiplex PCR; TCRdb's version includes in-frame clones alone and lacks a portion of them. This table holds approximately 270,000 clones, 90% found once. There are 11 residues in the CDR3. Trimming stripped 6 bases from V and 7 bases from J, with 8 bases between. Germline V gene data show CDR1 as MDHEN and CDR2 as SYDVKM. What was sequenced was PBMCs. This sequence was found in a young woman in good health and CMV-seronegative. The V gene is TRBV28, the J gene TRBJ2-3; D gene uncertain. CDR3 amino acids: CASSTGYTQYF. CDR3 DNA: TGTGCCAGCAGCACCGGTTATACGCAGTATTTT.